This T cell receptor beta chain appears in the sequencing data of a study of CD8+CD57+ T cells in acquired aplastic anemia. Study-wide context: Isolated CD4+ and CD8+ cells, once sorted, yielded DNA averaging around 2.9 ug.

CDR3 length equals 14 residues. Germline assignment: CDR1 DFQATT and CDR2 SNEGSKA (reference sequence). V shed 0 bases and J shed 3 bases, with 12 bases lying between them. Profiling of TCR beta VDJ combinations and CDR3 sequences used genomic DNA as template. Using its own MiXCR run on the reads, TCRdb lists one record per CDR3 protein. The sample has some 170,000 distinct CDR3 sequences, 45% to 55% seen once. By flow cytometry, patients selected for sequencing had shown an expansion of CD8+CD57+ cells. There was no therapy given to any patient before the blood sampling took place. Sequenced input: sorted CD4+, CD8+, or CD8+CD57+ T cells (not recorded which) from PBMCs. The rearrangement links TRBV20-1 to TRBJ2-7, with a possible D match to TRBD1 (6 bases). The sequence was obtained from a human donor with aplastic anemia. For the CDR3, the DNA is TGCAGTGCTAGAGATCGCGGCAGGGGCTACGAGCAGTACTTC. Encoded protein: CSARDRGRGYEQYF.